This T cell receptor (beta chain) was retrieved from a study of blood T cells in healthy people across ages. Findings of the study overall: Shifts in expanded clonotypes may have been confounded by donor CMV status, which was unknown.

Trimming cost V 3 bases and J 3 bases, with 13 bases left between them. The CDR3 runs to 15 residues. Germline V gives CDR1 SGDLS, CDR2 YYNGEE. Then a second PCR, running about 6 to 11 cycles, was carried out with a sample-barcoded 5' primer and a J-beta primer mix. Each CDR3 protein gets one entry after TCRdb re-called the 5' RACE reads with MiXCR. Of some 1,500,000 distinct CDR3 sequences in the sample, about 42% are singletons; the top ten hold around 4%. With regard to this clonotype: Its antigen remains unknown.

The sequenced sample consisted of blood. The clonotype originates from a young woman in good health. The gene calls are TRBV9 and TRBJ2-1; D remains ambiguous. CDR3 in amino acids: CASSADRGHYNEQFF. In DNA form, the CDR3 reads TGTGCCAGCAGCGCCGACCGCGGCCACTACAATGAGCAGTTCTTC.